The present T cell receptor (beta chain) was sequenced within a study of T cell repertoires in cytomegalovirus infection. The overall study: It was the public TCR beta signatures that indicated both CMV infection and matching HLA type.

TCRdb called the reads again in MiXCR, with one record for every CDR3 protein. The profile covers under 300,000 distinct CDR3 sequences, with approximately 13% appearing a single time and 1.5% to 2% taken by the ten largest. Findings and limits, study-wide: Public TCR beta family frequency separated CMV-and-HLA carriers, including in an independent cohort.

On this clonotype itself: Antigen: not known.

V was trimmed by 6 bases and J by 1 base, leaving 12 bases between them. CDR3 length: 13 amino acids. Germline V gene lookup returns CDR1 DFQATT and CDR2 SNEGSKA (reference sequence). Sequenced material: PBMCs. The chain recombines TRBV20-1 with TRBJ1-1; D is uncertain. This receptor was obtained from a human donor in good health (CMV status not recorded). Some clones in this sample may be carry-over from other donors' samples. The CDR3 DNA reads as TGCAGTGCCCTGGAGGGATGGAACACTGAAGCTTTCTTT. Residues: CSALEGWNTEAFF.